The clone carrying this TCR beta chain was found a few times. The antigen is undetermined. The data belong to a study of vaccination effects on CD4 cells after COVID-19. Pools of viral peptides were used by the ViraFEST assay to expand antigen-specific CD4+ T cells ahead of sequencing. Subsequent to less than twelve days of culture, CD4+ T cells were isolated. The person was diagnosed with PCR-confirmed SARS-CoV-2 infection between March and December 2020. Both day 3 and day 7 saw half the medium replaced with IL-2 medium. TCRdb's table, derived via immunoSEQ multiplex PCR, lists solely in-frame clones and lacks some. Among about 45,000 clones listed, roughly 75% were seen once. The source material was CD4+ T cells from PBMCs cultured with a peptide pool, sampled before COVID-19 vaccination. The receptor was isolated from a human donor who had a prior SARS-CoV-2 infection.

CDR3 region: CASSLGFFGGYTF. The CDR3 nucleotides are TGTGCCAGCAGCTTGGGTTTTTTTGGTGGCTACACCTTC. The chain couples TRBV5-4 to TRBJ1-2; no firm D call. V dropped 0 bases and J dropped 7 bases, with 10 bases sitting between them. The CDR3 covers 13 residues. CDR1 is SGHNT, CDR2 YYREEE, per germline (reference sequence).